Sequencing of this TCR beta chain was carried out in a study of blood T cell repertoires in COVID-19. In the study overall: PBMCs, B-cell-depleted T cells, or T cells provided the cDNA or gDNA that made up the material.

Germline CDR1 and CDR2: KGHSH and LQKENI. The V end lost 5 bases, the J end lost 0 bases, and 11 bases lay between the germline ends. CDR3 size: 15 residues. Per the study methods: Amplifying reference gene primers gave estimates of nucleated cell counts. Assay used: immunoSEQ multiplex PCR; TCRdb lists only in-frame clones, some missing. Clonal size and the V and J genes are those of that table, whereas D and trimming came from the DNA. The sample records 70,000 to 75,000 clones, 80% to 90% being singletons. The TCR was taken from a woman older than 75 with active or convalescent COVID-19. This chain uses TRBV18 with TRBJ2-1; possible D gene TRBD2, 6 bases. The sequenced sample was peripheral blood. CDR3 sequence: CASSSVGGSYNEQFF. CDR3 in DNA: TGTGCCAGCTCATCGGTCGGGGGCTCCTACAATGAGCAGTTCTTC.